This is a list of T cell receptor beta chains from one sample in a study of blood T cells in healthy people across ages. TCRdb used MiXCR to reprocess the 5' RACE reads, holding one entry per CDR3 protein. Of hundreds of thousands of distinct CDR3 sequences listed, 53% are singletons. The specimen was blood. The receptor source for this set is a man older than 75 in good health. CDR3s include the opening cysteine and the closing phenylalanine or tryptophan. A D gene is named only where the DNA matches it firmly. Size values are once, few and many counts, or a class for expanded clones, and some rows have none.

>TRBD2|TRBJ2-3|-|TRBV24-1
CATSDRTSGRRTDTQYF
TGTGCCACCAGTGATAGGACTAGCGGGAGGAGGACAGATACGCAGTATTTT
>TRBD1|TRBJ1-2|few|TRBV5-1
CASSPRTGGNGYTF
TGCGCCAGCAGCCCGAGGACAGGGGGGAATGGCTACACCTTC
>-|TRBJ2-3|-|TRBV20-1
CRAGTDTDTQYF
TGCAGGGCGGGGACTGACACAGATACGCAGTATTTT
>-|TRBJ2-1|-|TRBV12-3/TRBV12-4
CASSLLLGGNEQFF
TGTGCCAGCAGTTTACTACTAGGGGGGAATGAGCAGTTCTTC
>TRBD1|TRBJ2-7|few|TRBV3-1
CASSQVHRDSSVYEQYF
TGTGCCAGCAGCCAAGTTCACCGGGACAGCAGCGTCTACGAGCAGTACTTC
>TRBD2|TRBJ2-5|few|TRBV3-1
CASSPGLAGSVYF
TGTGCCAGTTCTCCGGGACTAGCGGGTTCCGTGTACTTC
>-|TRBJ1-1|few|TRBV5-1
CASSLGPMTVNTEAFF
TGCGCCAGCAGCTTGGGCCCTATGACGGTGAACACTGAAGCTTTCTTT
>-|TRBJ1-2|few|TRBV7-2
CASSSTRRDNYGYTF
TGTGCCAGCAGCTCCACCCGCAGGGACAACTATGGCTACACCTTC
>-|TRBJ1-2|many|TRBV3-1
CASSSPRTYGYTF
TGTGCCAGCAGCTCCCCGCGGACCTATGGCTACACCTTC
>-|TRBJ2-1|few|TRBV14
CASSQDGGLAEQFF
TGTGCCAGCAGCCAAGATGGGGGACTGGCTGAGCAGTTCTTC
>-|TRBJ1-5|-|TRBV29-1
CSVRGGTDHNQPQHF
TGCAGCGTCCGAGGTGGGACGGACCATAATCAGCCCCAGCATTTT
>-|TRBJ2-7|few|TRBV5-1
CASSPTGTDNYEQYF
TGCGCCAGCAGCCCAACCGGGACGGATAACTACGAGCAGTACTTC
>TRBD1|TRBJ2-3|few|TRBV15
CATSRGTGADTQYF
TGTGCCACCAGCAGAGGGACAGGGGCAGATACGCAGTATTTT
>-|TRBJ2-2|many|TRBV28
CASSLNSRQPNTGELFF
TGTGCCAGCAGTTTAAATTCACGACAACCGAACACCGGGGAGCTGTTTTTT
>-|TRBJ2-5|-|TRBV6-5
CASSLVAAEKQYF
TGTGCCAGCAGCCTAGTGGCGGCGGAGAAGCAGTACTTC
>-|TRBJ2-1|-|TRBV7-8
CASSPRGDSYDEQFF
TGTGCCAGCAGTCCTCGAGGGGACTCCTACGATGAGCAGTTCTTC
>TRBD2|TRBJ2-1|few|TRBV29-1
CSVEGTSGNDEQFF
TGCAGCGTTGAAGGGACTAGCGGGAATGATGAGCAGTTCTTC
>-|TRBJ1-4|-|TRBV29-1
CSVGTPATNEKLFF
TGCAGCGTTGGTACGCCCGCAACTAATGAAAAACTGTTTTTT
>-|TRBJ2-7|-|TRBV5-1
CASSLQGGVDEQYF
TGCGCCAGCAGCTTACAGGGGGGGGTCGACGAGCAGTACTTC
>-|TRBJ1-2|-|TRBV20-1
CSARESGQGYGYTF
TGCAGTGCTAGAGAAAGCGGGCAGGGATATGGCTACACCTTC
>TRBD1|TRBJ1-6|-|TRBV14
CASSPRTGKNNSPLHF
TGTGCCAGCAGCCCCCGGACAGGGAAAAATAATTCACCCCTCCACTTT
>-|TRBJ1-5|-|TRBV10-3
CAISEETGGGSNQPQHF
TGTGCCATCAGTGAGGAGACAGGAGGAGGTAGCAATCAGCCCCAGCATTTT
>TRBD2|TRBJ2-7|-|TRBV4-2
CASSQDRVTSGREVVEQYF
TGTGCCAGCAGCCAAGATCGGGTGACTAGCGGGAGAGAAGTTGTCGAGCAGTACTTC
>TRBD2|TRBJ2-2|-|TRBV7-9
CASSPSGSPTGELFF
TGTGCCAGCAGTCCGAGCGGGAGCCCCACCGGGGAGCTGTTTTTT
>-|TRBJ2-5|-|TRBV12-3/TRBV12-4
CASSPGVSQETQYF
TGTGCCAGCAGCCCCGGGGTTAGCCAAGAGACCCAGTACTTC
>-|TRBJ2-5|few|TRBV7-3
CASSLGREPKETQYF
TGTGCCAGCAGCTTAGGAAGGGAGCCGAAAGAGACCCAGTACTTC
>-|TRBJ2-3|-|TRBV4-1
CASSQPTGRNRYAYF
TGCGCCAGCAGCCAGCCAACAGGGCGGAACAGATACGCGTATTTT
>TRBD1|TRBJ2-1|-|TRBV2
CASRDRGKDEQFF
TGTGCCAGCCGGGACAGGGGGAAGGATGAGCAGTTCTTC
>TRBD2|TRBJ2-1|-|TRBV27
CASQGREASSYNEQFF
TGTGCCAGCCAAGGGCGGGAGGCGAGCTCCTACAATGAGCAGTTCTTC
>-|TRBJ1-1|-|TRBV7-2
CASSSTRVRTEAFF
TGTGCCAGCAGCTCCACCCGGGTGCGGACTGAAGCTTTCTTT
>-|TRBJ2-1|-|TRBV6-1
CASSEWGDEQFF
TGTGCCAGCAGTGAATGGGGAGATGAGCAGTTCTTC
>-|TRBJ2-7|few|TRBV5-1
CASSLGGKDYEQYF
TGCGCCAGCAGCTTGGGTGGGAAGGACTACGAGCAGTACTTC
>TRBD2|TRBJ2-7|-|TRBV2
CANYATSGGSYEQYF
TGTGCCAACTACGCAACTAGCGGGGGCTCCTACGAGCAGTACTTC
>TRBD2|TRBJ2-7|-|TRBV20-1
CSARDAGTSGRTSYEQYF
TGCAGTGCTAGAGATGCCGGGACTAGCGGGAGGACCTCCTACGAGCAGTACTTC
>-|TRBJ2-6|-|TRBV29-1
CSVNSPGLPGANVLTF
TGCAGCGTTAATAGCCCGGGCCTCCCTGGGGCCAACGTCCTGACTTTC
>TRBD1|TRBJ2-1|-|TRBV5-1
CASQKTGDANEQFF
TGCGCCAGCCAAAAAACAGGGGACGCCAATGAGCAGTTCTTC
>-|TRBJ1-2|-|TRBV5-1
CASSQQGSYYGYTF
TGCGCCAGCAGCCAACAGGGATCCTACTATGGCTACACCTTC
>TRBD1|TRBJ1-2|many|TRBV7-2
CASSLRPGQGNYGYTF
TGTGCCAGCAGCTTACGGCCGGGACAGGGGAACTATGGCTACACCTTC
>TRBD2|TRBJ2-1|few|TRBV7-2
CAGSLFGGSYNEQFF
TGTGCCGGCAGCCTCTTCGGGGGGAGTTACAATGAGCAGTTCTTC
>-|TRBJ2-7|few|TRBV29-1
CSVAEHGSSYEQYF
TGCAGCGTTGCGGAACACGGGAGCTCCTACGAGCAGTACTTC
>-|TRBJ2-1|-|TRBV5-1
CASSVTRIEQFF
TGCGCCAGCAGCGTGACTAGAATCGAGCAGTTCTTC
>-|TRBJ2-7|few|TRBV20-1
CRTGDTYEQYF
TGCAGGACCGGGGATACCTACGAGCAGTACTTC
>TRBD2|TRBJ2-1|-|TRBV18
CASSLPGGDNEQFF
TGTGCCAGCTCACTCCCCGGGGGGGATAATGAGCAGTTCTTC
>-|TRBJ2-1|few|TRBV4-2
CASSQDGTPGFEQFF
TGTGCCAGCAGCCAAGACGGGACTCCCGGTTTTGAGCAGTTCTTC
>TRBD1|TRBJ1-2|few|TRBV2
CASSRTGGDYGYTF
TGTGCCAGCAGTCGGACAGGGGGCGACTATGGCTACACCTTC
>TRBD2|TRBJ2-1|once|TRBV7-9
CASSLVSRRLADDNEQFF
TGTGCCAGCAGCTTAGTCTCTCGGCGACTAGCGGACGACAATGAGCAGTTCTTC
>TRBD1|TRBJ1-4|-|TRBV20-1
CSARGQGASTNEKLFF
TGCAGTGCTAGGGGACAGGGGGCTTCAACTAATGAAAAACTGTTTTTT
>TRBD1|TRBJ2-5|-|TRBV7-9
CASSSDRASREQYF
TGTGCCAGCAGCTCCGACAGGGCCTCTAGGGAGCAGTACTTC
>-|TRBJ2-3|-|TRBV25-1
CASGGTGLYAYF
TGTGCCAGCGGCGGGACCGGCTTATACGCGTATTTT
>-|TRBJ2-7|-|TRBV6-5
CTSSAQAFTTYEQYF
TGTACCAGCAGTGCACAGGCTTTCACAACCTACGAGCAGTACTTC
>-|TRBJ2-1|-|TRBV27
CASSSHPGVEFF
TGTGCCAGCAGTTCTCATCCTGGGGTTGAGTTCTTC
>-|TRBJ2-3|-|TRBV14
CASSQDPSGADTQYF
TGTGCCAGCAGCCAAGACCCATCGGGGGCAGATACGCAGTATTTT
>-|TRBJ2-7|-|TRBV7-9
CASSSDGGPSYEQYF
TGTGCCAGCAGCTCCGACGGCGGGCCCTCCTACGAGCAGTACTTC
>TRBD1|TRBJ1-2|-|TRBV5-1
CASSSPGTAHYGYTF
TGCGCCAGCAGCTCCCCCGGGACAGCCCACTATGGCTACACCTTC
>-|TRBJ2-7|few|TRBV12-5
CARWERHLEQYF
TGTGCTAGGTGGGAGAGACACCTCGAGCAGTACTTC
>TRBD2|TRBJ2-7|-|TRBV27
CASRQLNSGIYEQYF
TGTGCCAGCCGCCAATTAAATAGCGGGATTTACGAGCAGTACTTC